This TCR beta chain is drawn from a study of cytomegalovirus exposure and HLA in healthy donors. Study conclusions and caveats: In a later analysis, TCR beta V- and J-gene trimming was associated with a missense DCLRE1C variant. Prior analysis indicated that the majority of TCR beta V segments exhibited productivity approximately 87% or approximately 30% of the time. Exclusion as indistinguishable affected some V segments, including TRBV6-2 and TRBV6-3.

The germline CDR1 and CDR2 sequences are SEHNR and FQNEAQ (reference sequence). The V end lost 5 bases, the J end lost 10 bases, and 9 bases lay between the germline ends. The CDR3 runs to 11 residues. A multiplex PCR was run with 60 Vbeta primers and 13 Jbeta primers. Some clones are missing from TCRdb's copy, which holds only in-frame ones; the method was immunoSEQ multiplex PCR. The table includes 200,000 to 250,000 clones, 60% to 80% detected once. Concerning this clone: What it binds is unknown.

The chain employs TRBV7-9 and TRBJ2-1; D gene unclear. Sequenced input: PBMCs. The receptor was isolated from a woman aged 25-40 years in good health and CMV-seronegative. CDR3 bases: TGTGCCAGCAGCCCTTTCCTCGAGCAGTTCTTC. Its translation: CASSPFLEQFF.